This passage covers 29 T cell receptor beta chains from one sample sequenced in a study of T cell responses to AZD1222 COVID-19 vaccine. Method: immunoSEQ multiplex PCR; TCRdb's copy keeps in-frame clones and lacks some. The profile shows roughly 50,000 clones, about 80% of them singletons. Sequences were derived from peripheral blood, sampled on day 0 of AZD1222 vaccination. These receptors all stem from an adult in good health.

The chain carries TRBV5-1 and TRBJ1-6, with 8 bases that match TRBD1. V was pared by 4 bases and J by 7 bases, with 10 bases of the junction left unmatched. The CDR3 extends over 16 amino acids. Germline CDR1 SGHRS, CDR2 YFSETQ. The CDR3 reads CASSAPGGTENSPLHF. The CDR3 region has the DNA TGCGCCAGCAGCGCCCCAGGGGGCACGGAGAATTCACCCCTCCACTTT.

This sequence joins TRBV7-2 and TRBJ1-1; D not certain. Germline loops: CDR1 SGHTA, CDR2 FQGNSA. The germline V and J ends were trimmed by 3 bases and 8 bases, with 7 bases remaining between them. The CDR3 has 11 amino acids. CDR3 sequence: CASSFSQEAFF. The CDR3 DNA follows: TGTGCCAGCAGCTTTTCCCAAGAAGCTTTCTTT.

The V gene is TRBV5-1, the J gene TRBJ2-5; 7 bases fit TRBD1. V shed 0 bases, J shed 1 base, and the junction held 3 bases outside the gene matches. The CDR3 covers 15 residues. Germline CDR1 and CDR2: SGHRS and YFSETQ. CDR3 amino acids: CASSLEDRPQETQYF. The CDR3 DNA is TGCGCCAGCAGCTTGGAGGACAGGCCCCAAGAGACCCAGTACTTC.

The chain carries TRBV5-1 and TRBJ2-1; D assignment may be TRBD1 or TRBD2 (5 bases each). The V end was cut by 5 bases, the J end by 7 bases, with 19 bases between. There are 15 residues in the CDR3. Germline V gives CDR1 SGHRS, CDR2 YFSETQ. CDR3 sequence: CASSLQGESINEQFF. Here the CDR3 DNA reads TGCGCCAGCAGTCTTCAAGGGGAGTCGATAAATGAGCAGTTCTTC.

V is TRBV5-4 and J is TRBJ2-2; D ambiguous. CDR3 length: 15 amino acids. CDR1 is SGHNT, CDR2 YYREEE, per germline (reference sequence). Trimming cost V 1 base and J 2 bases, with 9 bases left between them. The CDR3 sequence: CASSLSQVNTGELFF. The CDR3 bases are TGTGCCAGCAGCTTGAGTCAGGTTAACACCGGGGAGCTGTTTTTT.

The V and J genes are TRBV10-3 and TRBJ2-5; 12 nucleotides align to TRBD1. The CDR3 contains 14 residues. Losses at the gene ends were 7 bases for V and 4 bases for J; bases not matched to a gene: 4. Germline assignment: CDR1 ENHRY and CDR2 SYGVKD. CDR3 amino acids: CAITPGQGAETQYF. DNA of the CDR3: TGTGCCATCACCCCGGGACAGGGGGCAGAGACCCAGTACTTC.

This clone has more than one count but fewer than ten. This rearrangement joins TRBV5-5 to TRBJ1-1; a possible D gene is TRBD1 (5 bases). Germline V gives CDR1 SGHKS, CDR2 YYEKEE (reference sequence). V lost 0 bases to trimming and J lost 1 base, with 25 bases between them. This CDR3 contains 20 residues. The chain's CDR3 is CASSLVDGQGRLTANTEAFF. Written as DNA, the CDR3 is TGTGCCAGCAGCTTGGTGGACGGGCAGGGAAGACTTACTGCGAACACTGAAGCTTTCTTT.

The rearrangement joins TRBV18 to TRBJ1-2; no clear D. V dropped 4 bases and J dropped 3 bases, with 9 bases sitting between them. Germline V gene sequence: CDR1 KGHSH, CDR2 LQKENI. The CDR3 is made up of 13 amino acids. In DNA form, the CDR3 reads TGTGCCAGCTCACAGCGGGTAGACTATGGCTACACCTTC. Translation: CASSQRVDYGYTF.

This chain links TRBV18 with TRBJ2-7, with a tentative D call TRBD1 (6 bases). Germline-derived CDR1 and CDR2 are KGHSH and LQKENI. The length of the CDR3 is 12 residues. Trimming stripped 8 bases from V and 3 bases from J, with 11 bases between. Here the CDR3 reads CASADRVYEQYF. The CDR3 nucleotides are TGTGCCAGCGCGGACAGAGTCTACGAGCAGTACTTC.

This clone has only a few counts. The chain has TRBV19 and TRBJ1-1, with 9 bases matching TRBD1. Germline CDR1 and CDR2: LNHDA and SQIVND (reference sequence). The V gene end was trimmed by 2 bases and the J gene end by 1 base; junction bases not matched to a gene: 5. There are 16 residues in the CDR3. Here the CDR3 DNA reads TGTGCCAGTAGTATACATGGGACAGGGAGGAACACTGAAGCTTTCTTT. Amino acids: CASSIHGTGRNTEAFF.

This chain joins TRBV11-2 and TRBJ2-1; D is possibly TRBD1 (6 bases). Trimming shortened V by 5 bases and J by 0 bases, and 23 bases separated the two germline ends. The V gene's germline CDR1 is SGHAT and CDR2 FQNNGV. The CDR3 spans 19 residues. This CDR3 reads CASSHREGADSYSYNEQFF. In DNA, the CDR3 is TGTGCCAGCAGCCACAGGGAAGGGGCTGACTCTTACTCCTACAATGAGCAGTTCTTC.

The V gene is TRBV6-5, the J gene TRBJ1-1; no clear D gene. The CDR3 contains 13 residues. Trimming stripped 0 bases from V and 1 base from J, with 3 bases between. CDR1 is MNHEY and CDR2 is SVGAGI in the germline V gene. DNA for the CDR3: TGTGCCAGCAGTTACTCGAAGAACACTGAAGCTTTCTTT. Amino acid sequence: CASSYSKNTEAFF.

This chain's CDR3 is CASSLDQYEQYF. The CDR3 DNA reads TGTGCCAGCAGCTTAGATCAATACGAGCAGTACTTC. The chain carries TRBV11-2 and TRBJ2-7; D unclear. The CDR3 totals 12 residues. CDR1 and CDR2 (germline): SGHAT, FQNNGV. V shed 0 bases and J shed 4 bases, with 4 bases lying between them.

This clone was seen more than once but under ten times. The rearrangement joins TRBV11-2 to TRBJ2-1; 12 nucleotides agree with TRBD1. The CDR3 is 17 amino acids. Per the germline V gene, CDR1 is SGHAT and CDR2 is FQNNGV. V gave up 2 bases and J gave up 6 bases; unmatched junction bases: 8. CDR3 residues: CASSLRLGQGAVNEQFF. The DNA of the CDR3 is TGTGCCAGCAGCTTAAGGTTGGGACAGGGGGCCGTCAATGAGCAGTTCTTC.

The chain joins TRBV28 to TRBJ2-5; perhaps TRBD2 as D (7 bases). CDR3 length: 13 residues. Germline values: CDR1 MDHEN, CDR2 SYDVKM. V was pared by 5 bases and J by 4 bases, with 11 bases between. CDR3 bases: TGTGCCAGCAGTGCGGGGGCGTCAGAGACCCAGTACTTC. It specifies CASSAGASETQYF.

This chain uses TRBV4-1 with TRBJ2-1; D ambiguous. The V end was cut by 2 bases, the J end by 5 bases, with 7 bases between. Looked up from germline, CDR1 is MGHRA and CDR2 is YSYEKL. The CDR3 length is 13 residues. Written as DNA, the CDR3 is TGCGCCAGCAGCCAATCTGGGGACAATGAGCAGTTCTTC. The encoded protein is CASSQSGDNEQFF.

This clone turned up a few times. The rearrangement links TRBV7-2 to TRBJ1-2; 11 bases are shared with TRBD1. Germline trimming cut 0 bases from V and 7 bases from J; bases unmatched to any gene: 4. This CDR3 contains 15 residues. Germline V lookup: CDR1 SGHTA, CDR2 FQGNSA. The CDR3 DNA reads TGTGCCAGCAGCTTAGCCGGGACAGGGGGACGTGGCTACACCTTC. This codes for CASSLAGTGGRGYTF.

This rearrangement joins TRBV28 to TRBJ1-1; tentatively, D is TRBD1 (6 bases). Per germline, CDR1 MDHEN and CDR2 SYDVKM. The CDR3 is 16 amino acids. V shed 3 bases and J shed 5 bases, with 19 bases lying between them. The CDR3 coding sequence is TGTGCCAGCAGTTTGGGGTTGGGGGGGCGGAGAACTGAAGCTTTCTTT. Encoded protein: CASSLGLGGRRTEAFF. Using reference TRBV28 and TRBJ1-1 for the parts outside the CDR3, the full variable domain is DVKVTQSSRYLVKRTGEKVFLECVQDMDHENMFWYRQDPGLGLRLIYFSYDVKMKEKGDIPEGYSVSREKKERFSLILESASTNQTSMYLCASSLGLGGRRTEAFFGQGTRLTVV.

CDR3 protein: CATAELAGGNEQFF. CDR3 bases: TGTGCCACCGCCGAGCTAGCGGGAGGGAATGAGCAGTTCTTC. The J gene is TRBJ2-1, the V gene TRBV15; 12 nucleotides agree with TRBD2. Germline assignment: CDR1 LNHNV and CDR2 YYDKDF (reference sequence). The CDR3 is 14 amino acids. Trimming removed 8 bases from V and 7 bases from J; junction bases left unmatched: 6.

This rearrangement joins TRBV5-6 to TRBJ1-1; no clear D gene. The V end was cut by 0 bases, the J end by 1 base, with 7 bases between. Germline V CDR1 and CDR2: SGHDT, YYEEEE. The CDR3 runs 14 residues. The CDR3 is CASSLERKNTEAFF. The CDR3 nucleotides are TGTGCCAGCAGCTTGGAACGGAAGAACACTGAAGCTTTCTTT.

A single count supports this clone. The rearrangement joins TRBV20-1 to TRBJ1-6, with a tentative D call TRBD1 (6 bases). This CDR3 is 16 amino acids long. CDR1 is DFQATT, CDR2 SNEGSKA, per germline (reference sequence). Trimming took 3 bases from V and 7 from J, leaving 19 bases between them. The CDR3 nucleotides are TGCAGTGCTAGTGAATGGGGGGGGGCCCAAAATTCACCCCTCCACTTT. Translating gives CSASEWGGAQNSPLHF.

This sequence joins TRBV5-1 and TRBJ1-1; D call uncertain. V was shortened by 2 bases and J by 0 bases, with 2 bases between the two germline ends. CDR3 length: 12 residues. Germline CDR1 reads SGHRS; CDR2 reads YFSETQ. CDR3 nucleotides: TGCGCCAGCAGCTTATTGAACACTGAAGCTTTCTTT. Protein sequence: CASSLLNTEAFF. Using reference TRBV5-1 and TRBJ1-1 for the parts outside the CDR3, the full variable domain is KAGVTQTPRYLIKTRGQQVTLSCSPISGHRSVSWYQQTPGQGLQFLFEYFSETQRNKGNFPGRFSGRQFSNSRSEMNVSTLELGDSALYLCASSLLNTEAFFGQGTRLTVV.

This rearrangement joins TRBV6-6 to TRBJ1-2; D is undetermined. The CDR3 is 14 amino acids. Trimming cost V 0 bases and J 7 bases, with 12 bases left between them. Germline CDR1 and CDR2: MNHNY and SVGAGI (reference sequence). CDR3 loop: CASSYSSSVGGYTF. The CDR3 DNA is TGTGCCAGCAGTTACTCATCAAGCGTAGGTGGCTACACCTTC.

The gene calls are TRBV4-2 and TRBJ2-2; 11 bases fit TRBD2. CDR3 length: 21 amino acids. CDR1 is LGHNA and CDR2 is YNFKEQ in the germline V gene. Trimming took 4 bases from V and 1 from J; bases not matched to a gene: 17. The CDR3, as DNA: TGTGCCAGCAGCCGATACAGGGGCCTCACTAGCGGGGGCCTGAACACCGGGGAGCTGTTTTTT. It is translated as CASSRYRGLTSGGLNTGELFF.

This chain links TRBV4-1 with TRBJ1-4, with TRBD1 as a possible D gene (6 bases). Trimming cost V 0 bases and J 6 bases, with 29 bases left between them. Germline V lookup: CDR1 MGHRA, CDR2 YSYEKL. The CDR3 contains 21 residues. The CDR3 DNA is TGCGCCAGCAGCCAAGAATCGGGCTGGGATGAACAGGGCTCCCTTCATGAAAAACTGTTTTTT. Translated: CASSQESGWDEQGSLHEKLFF.

This clone was seen a few times. J is TRBJ2-5 and V is TRBV7-2; D remains ambiguous. This CDR3 is built from 11 residues. Germline V CDR1 and CDR2: SGHTA, FQGNSA. The V gene lost 4 bases and the J gene lost 0 bases, with 0 bases spanning the gap. Here the CDR3 reads CASSYQETQYF. The CDR3 DNA follows: TGTGCCAGCAGCTACCAAGAGACCCAGTACTTC.

The rearrangement uses TRBV6-5 and TRBJ2-2; D gene unclear. CDR3 length equals 14 residues. Germline-derived CDR1 and CDR2 are MNHEY and SVGAGI. The V and J ends lost 8 bases and 0 bases respectively, with 10 bases between them. The CDR3 DNA reads as TGTGCCAGCCTACAGACCTCGAACACCGGGGAGCTGTTTTTT. Its translation is CASLQTSNTGELFF.

The gene calls are TRBV24-1 and TRBJ2-5; maybe TRBD2 (6 bases). This CDR3 spans 16 amino acids. V lost 5 bases, J lost 1 base, and 16 bases lay in between. Per germline, CDR1 KGHDR and CDR2 SFDVKD. The CDR3 sequence is CATSGGRGSVQETQYF. Here the CDR3 DNA reads TGTGCCACCAGTGGAGGCCGGGGGTCAGTCCAAGAGACCCAGTACTTC.

The gene calls are TRBV24-1 and TRBJ2-3; D is tentatively TRBD1 or TRBD2 (6 bases each). Germline V lookup: CDR1 KGHDR, CDR2 SFDVKD. The CDR3 is 13 residues long. Deletions cut 9 bases from V and 4 bases from J, with 13 bases between. CDR3 sequence reads: CATGSGGPDTQYF. The CDR3 DNA reads TGTGCCACCGGCTCCGGGGGCCCAGATACGCAGTATTTT.